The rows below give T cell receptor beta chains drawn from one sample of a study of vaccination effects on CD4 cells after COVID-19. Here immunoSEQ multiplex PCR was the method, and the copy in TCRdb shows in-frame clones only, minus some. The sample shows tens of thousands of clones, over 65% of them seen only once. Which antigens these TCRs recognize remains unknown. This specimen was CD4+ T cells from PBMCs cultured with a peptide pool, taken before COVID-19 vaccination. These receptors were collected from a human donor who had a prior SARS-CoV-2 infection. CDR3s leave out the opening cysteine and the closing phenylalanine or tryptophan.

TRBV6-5,ASRRQGSWDYGYT
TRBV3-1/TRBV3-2,ASSPLAGATGELF
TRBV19,ASSAQGLPPTWEETQY
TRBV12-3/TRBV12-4,ASSQLRGQTQY
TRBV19,ASSIFVGASDYGYT
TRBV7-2,ASSRGTSRSETQY
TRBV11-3,ASSPDLGVGGGPQETQY
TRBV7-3,ASSLTGGENIQY
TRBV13,ASSRKGAGGYT
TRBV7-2,ASSLVTGGNQPQH
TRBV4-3,ASSLQGYGDTQY
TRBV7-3,ASSRTGSPSGEQY
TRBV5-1,ASSFGTSLATYEQY
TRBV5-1,ASSLGLVGNEQF
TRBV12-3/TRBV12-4,ATRLAYNEQF
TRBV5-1,ASSPHSRYRSSYNSPLH
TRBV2,ASSLLAGGNTGELF
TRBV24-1,ATSDPQGENEKLF
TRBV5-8,ARGIAGGGAGELF
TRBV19,ASSVRADARNSGNTIY
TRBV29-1,SVAGGTAYEQY
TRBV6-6,ASSRQGGELF
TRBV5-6,ASSVAGANVLT
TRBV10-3,AIRGTSGAGEQF
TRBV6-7,ASSNGFEGNQPQH
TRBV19,ASKFSEAEKLF
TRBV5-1,ASSPRGGTNTGELF
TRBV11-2,ASSLGITDTQY
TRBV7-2,ASRVGGADTQY
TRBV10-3,AIRETSGETQY
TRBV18,ASSSGQGSEQY
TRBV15,ATSRQIGRGREGQLF
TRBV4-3,ASSLGLGSTDTQY
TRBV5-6,ASSLWVNTEAF
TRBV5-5,ASSLVGGGTEDSGNTIY
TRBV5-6,ASSSGRTDTQY
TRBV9,ASSVDQGSGETQY
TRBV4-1,ASRAVPGVSYEQY
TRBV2,ASIGTRTGELF
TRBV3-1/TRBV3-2,ASSQLGGQETQY
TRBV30,AWSPWTGEHSPLH
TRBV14,ASSQRVRETQY
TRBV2,ASSVRQGWVGVNTEAF
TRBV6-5,ASRNLQGHSYEQY
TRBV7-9,ASSTLTEPNSPLH
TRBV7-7,ASSFAGGAGTQY
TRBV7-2,ASSLGQRPNYGYT
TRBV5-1,ASSLSGGSRPPDTQY
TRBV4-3,ASRRHQGTRGDEQF
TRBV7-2,ASSDGIGGTQY